The 21 T cell receptor beta chains below come from one sample, sequenced in a study of blood T cell repertoires in COVID-19. Assay: immunoSEQ multiplex PCR; the TCRdb copy retains only in-frame clones and omits some. The top ten clones hold 0.7% to 0.8% of a sample with 150,000 to 250,000 clones, about 95% of them seen once. The sample consisted of peripheral blood. The receptors come from a man aged 25-40 years with COVID-19, enrolled during active disease.

The J gene is TRBJ1-1, the V gene TRBV4-1; 8 positions match TRBD1. Germline CDR1 and CDR2: MGHRA and YSYEKL. The CDR3 loop spans 17 amino acids. After removal of 3 bases from V and 0 bases from J, the junction contained 9 bases not matched to a gene. DNA for the CDR3: TGCGCCAGCAGCCAGTCCAGGGGGCCGGGGATGAACACTGAAGCTTTCTTT. Its translation is CASSQSRGPGMNTEAFF.

V gene TRBV4-2 combines with J gene TRBJ2-3, with 9 bases identical to TRBD2. Germline CDR1 reads LGHNA; CDR2 reads YNFKEQ. V shed 4 bases and J 4 bases; nucleotides not matched to a gene: 18. This CDR3 has 19 amino acids. Written as DNA, the CDR3 is TGTGCCAGCAGCCCGTCGTGGCTAGCGGGAAACCCGAGTGCAGATACGCAGTATTTT. This sequence encodes CASSPSWLAGNPSADTQYF.

This chain joins TRBV5-4 and TRBJ2-5; 11 bases match TRBD2. Germline V gene sequence: CDR1 SGHNT, CDR2 YYREEE (reference sequence). V was clipped by 0 bases and J by 4 bases; unmatched bases: 5. CDR3 length: 16 amino acids. CDR3 coding DNA: TGTGCCAGCAGCTTGGAGCTAGCGGGGGGACGAGAGACCCAGTACTTC. This encodes CASSLELAGGRETQYF.

The chain joins TRBV7-2 to TRBJ2-7, with 10 bases identical to TRBD2. With V trimmed by 1 base and J by 0 bases, 6 bases remained unmatched. Germline-derived CDR1 and CDR2 are SGHTA and FQGNSA. The CDR3 totals 17 residues. This CDR3 is CASSLVSGGAGSYEQYF. As DNA, the CDR3 is TGTGCCAGCAGCTTAGTAAGCGGGGGGGCCGGCTCCTACGAGCAGTACTTC. Filled out from reference TRBV7-2 and TRBJ2-7, the complete variable domain reads GAGVSQSPSNKVTEKGKDVELRCDPISGHTALYWYRQSLGQGLEFLIYFQGNSAPDKSGLPSDRFSAERTGGSVSTLTIQRTQQEDSAVYLCASSLVSGGAGSYEQYFGPGTRLTVT.

V usage is TRBV12-3 or TRBV12-4 and J usage is TRBJ1-5; D unresolved. The CDR3 contains 13 residues. V was pared by 2 bases and J by 4 bases, with 6 bases between. The CDR3 reads CASSLLANQPQHF. The CDR3 DNA reads TGTGCCAGCAGTTTATTAGCAAATCAGCCCCAGCATTTT.

The chain uses TRBV12-3 or TRBV12-4 and TRBJ1-2; D is possibly TRBD1 (6 bases). The CDR3 runs 13 residues. The V end lost 5 bases, the J end lost 6 bases, and 13 bases lay between the germline ends. The CDR3 nucleotides are TGTGCCAGCAGTCTCAGGGGCAGGGATGGCTACACCTTC. It specifies CASSLRGRDGYTF.

The V and J genes are TRBV10-3 and TRBJ2-7; the match to TRBD1 covers 7 bases. Trimming took 2 bases from V and 5 from J; bases not matched to a gene: 6. Germline assignment: CDR1 ENHRY and CDR2 SYGVKD. CDR3 length: 14 residues. CDR3 in amino acids: CAISETGVEDEQYF. The CDR3 DNA is TGTGCCATCAGTGAGACAGGGGTCGAGGACGAGCAGTACTTC.

The J gene is TRBJ1-1, the V gene TRBV5-1, with a weak D call TRBD1 (5 bases). The germline V and J ends were trimmed by 4 bases and 4 bases, with 11 bases remaining between them. CDR1 is SGHRS and CDR2 is YFSETQ in the germline V gene. The CDR3 runs to 13 residues. CDR3 sequence reads: CASSLDTFTEAFF. The CDR3 coding sequence is TGCGCCAGCAGCCTGGACACCTTCACTGAAGCTTTCTTT.

The chain is built from TRBV10-1 and TRBJ2-7; TRBD1 is a possible D gene (6 bases). From germline, CDR1 is WNHNN and CDR2 SYGVQD (reference sequence). V was clipped by 0 bases and J by 0 bases, with 9 bases between them. There are 15 residues in the CDR3. CDR3 DNA: TGCGCCAGCAGTGAGTCGGGGGCGCTCTCCTACGAGCAGTACTTC. This encodes CASSESGALSYEQYF.

This chain connects TRBV5-1 to TRBJ2-2, with D uncertain. The V gene's germline CDR1 is SGHRS and CDR2 YFSETQ. The CDR3 contains 16 residues. V lost 0 bases to trimming and J lost 0 bases, with 9 bases between them. The CDR3 coding sequence is TGCGCCAGCAGCTTGGTGTCACCTACGAACACCGGGGAGCTGTTTTTT. Its protein is CASSLVSPTNTGELFF. Full variable domain (rest looked up from reference TRBV5-1 and TRBJ2-2): KAGVTQTPRYLIKTRGQQVTLSCSPISGHRSVSWYQQTPGQGLQFLFEYFSETQRNKGNFPGRFSGRQFSNSRSEMNVSTLELGDSALYLCASSLVSPTNTGELFFGEGSRLTVL.

The J gene is TRBJ1-2, the V gene TRBV12-3 or TRBV12-4; D is unclear. This CDR3 contains 12 residues. Trimming stripped 3 bases from V and 1 base from J, with 3 bases between. The CDR3 loop is CASSFINYGYTF. The CDR3 DNA reads TGTGCCAGCAGTTTCATTAACTATGGCTACACCTTC.

The rearrangement joins TRBV10-2 to TRBJ1-4; no clear D gene. The CDR3 extends over 14 amino acids. Between the trimmed V and J ends, which lost 8 bases and 8 bases, there was a span of 18 bases. The germline CDR1 and CDR2 sequences are WSHSY and SAAADI. CDR3 DNA sequence: TGCGCCAGCCGGGGAGGGCAGGTAGAAGAAAAACTGTTTTTT. Its protein product is CASRGGQVEEKLFF.

This chain uses TRBV7-6 with TRBJ1-1; 10 bases agree with TRBD1. Germline CDR1 is SGHVS and CDR2 is FNYEAQ. CDR3 length equals 18 residues. V shed 5 bases and J 0 bases; nucleotides not matched to a gene: 12. The CDR3, as DNA: TGTGCCAGCAGCAAAAGGGGGGGGACAGGGGATATGAACACTGAAGCTTTCTTT. Encoded protein: CASSKRGGTGDMNTEAFF.

The rearrangement uses TRBV18 and TRBJ1-3; D unresolved. Trimming took 5 bases from V and 1 from J, leaving 15 bases between them. This CDR3 has 16 amino acids. Germline lookup yields CDR1 KGHSH and CDR2 LQKENI. The CDR3 sequence is CASSTAGRLSGNTIYF. The CDR3 nucleotides read TGTGCCAGCTCAACAGCGGGCAGGCTGTCTGGAAACACCATATATTTT.

The chain has TRBV11-1 and TRBJ1-5; a possible D gene is TRBD1 (6 bases). The germline gives CDR1 SGHAT, CDR2 FQDESV (reference sequence). With 5 bases removed from V and 3 bases from J, the gap between germline ends came to 8 bases. The CDR3 contains 13 residues. The CDR3 here is CASSPGANQPQHF. As DNA, the CDR3 is TGTGCCAGCAGCCCAGGGGCCAATCAGCCCCAGCATTTT.

This chain links TRBV7-3 with TRBJ1-4; maybe TRBD1 (6 bases). Trimming pared 3 bases from V and 0 bases from J, leaving 17 bases between. Germline CDR1 SGHTA, CDR2 FQGTGA. This CDR3 is 18 amino acids long. The CDR3 reads CASSFYLGRGATNEKLFF. The CDR3 DNA follows: TGTGCCAGCAGCTTCTACCTCGGGAGGGGGGCAACTAATGAAAAACTGTTTTTT.

The V and J genes are TRBV7-2 and TRBJ2-7; D possibly corresponds to TRBD1 (6 bases). From germline, CDR1 is SGHTA and CDR2 FQGNSA. With 0 bases removed from V and 3 bases from J, the gap between germline ends came to 9 bases. The CDR3 runs 14 residues. The CDR3 DNA reads TGTGCCAGCAGCTTAGCGGGACAAGACTACGAGCAGTACTTC. It yields the protein CASSLAGQDYEQYF.

The chain carries TRBV15 and TRBJ2-7; 11 bases are a match to TRBD2. Looked up from germline, CDR1 is LNHNV and CDR2 is YYDKDF (reference sequence). The CDR3 runs 16 residues. Unmatched junction bases numbered 5, after V lost 3 bases and J lost 1 base. The chain's CDR3 is CATSSHGLAGSYEQYF. CDR3 nucleotides: TGTGCCACCAGCAGCCACGGACTAGCGGGTTCCTACGAGCAGTACTTC. The full variable domain, completed using reference TRBV15 and TRBJ2-7, is DAMVIQNPRYQVTQFGKPVTLSCSQTLNHNVMYWYQQKSSQAPKLLFHYYDKDFNNEADTPDNFQSRRPNTSFCFLDIRSPGLGDTAMYLCATSSHGLAGSYEQYFGPGTRLTVT.

This clone was observed a single time. The chain's CDR3 is CASSGQGNSPLHF. DNA of the CDR3: TGTGCCAGCAGTGGGCAGGGGAATTCACCCCTCCACTTT. The chain combines TRBV2 with TRBJ1-6, with TRBD1 as a possible D gene (6 bases). Germline lookup yields CDR1 SNHLY and CDR2 FYNNEI. V dropped 4 bases and J dropped 7 bases, with 8 bases sitting between them. This CDR3 is 13 amino acids long.

The chain uses TRBV14 and TRBJ1-6, with a tentative D call TRBD1 (6 bases). From germline, CDR1 is SGHDN and CDR2 FVKESK. The CDR3 extends over 15 amino acids. Trimming took off 1 base at V and 8 bases at J, with 12 bases between the two ends. CDR3 DNA: TGTGCCAGCAGCCAAGTTCGAACAGGGTATTCACCCCTCCACTTT. Translation gives CASSQVRTGYSPLHF.

This clone appeared once. The J gene is TRBJ1-1, the V gene TRBV6-2 or TRBV6-3, with 8 bases aligning to TRBD1. The CDR3 loop spans 15 amino acids. The junction had 7 bases not matched to a gene; V was cut back by 6 bases and J by 1 base. Germline loops: CDR1 MNHEY, CDR2 SVGEGT. The CDR3 DNA follows: TGTGCCAGCAGCCATGACAGGGGAGGGAACACTGAAGCTTTCTTT. This translates into CASSHDRGGNTEAFF.